The text below deals with one TCR beta chain. The antigen is not known. Some clones are missing from TCRdb's copy, which holds only in-frame ones; the method was immunoSEQ multiplex PCR. The data show over 70,000 clones, with around 91% seen just once and less than 5% held by the top ten. V was clipped by 7 bases and J by 4 bases, with 11 bases between them. There are 14 residues in the CDR3. Germline V lookup: CDR1 MNHEY, CDR2 SMNVEV (reference sequence). This specimen belongs to a study of graft-versus-host responses after intestinal transplantation. The sample was unstimulated CD8+ T cells sorted from spleen or lymph node cells, taken before transplant. The sequence was obtained from a human donor who was the organ donor for an intestinal transplant. This chain connects TRBV27 to TRBJ2-6; maybe TRBD1 (5 bases). The CDR3 DNA is TGTGCCAGCAAACAGGCTTCCGGGGCCAACGTCCTGACTTTC. The encoded protein is CASKQASGANVLTF.